This record looks at one T cell receptor beta chain sequence and its context. The data belong to a study of blood T cell repertoires in COVID-19. The overall study: Some COVID-19 samples were acute and others convalescent; all came from the United States, Italy and Spain. Sources were T cells, B-cell-depleted T cells, or PBMCs; the material itself was cDNA or gDNA.

Generated by immunoSEQ multiplex PCR, the TCRdb table keeps only in-frame clones and is missing some. The data hold around 140,000 clones, with around 88% observed a single time. Sequenced material: peripheral blood. This TCR derives from a woman aged 60-75 years with acute or convalescent COVID-19.

The CDR3 DNA reads as TGTGCCAGCAGCGTAGGACTAGGACAGGGGCCTAACTATGGCTACACCTTC. Amino acid sequence: CASSVGLGQGPNYGYTF. The chain carries TRBV9 and TRBJ1-2; 9 bases are a match to TRBD1. V lost 0 bases, J lost 0 bases, and 6 bases stayed unmatched. The CDR3 runs 17 residues. From germline, CDR1 is SGDLS and CDR2 YYNGEE. Variable domain in full (rest from reference TRBV9 and TRBJ1-2): DSGVTQTPKHLITATGQRVTLRCSPRSGDLSVYWYQQSLDQGLQFLIQYYNGEERAKGNILERFSAQQFPDLHSELNLSSLELGDSALYFCASSVGLGQGPNYGYTFGSGTRLTVV.